This TCR beta chain emerged from a study of blood T cell repertoires in COVID-19. For the study at large: The study drew acute and convalescent COVID-19 samples from the United States, Italy and Spain. In each case, the material was cDNA or gDNA derived from T cells, B-cell-depleted T cells, or PBMCs.

Residents of approximately 25 US areas, aged roughly 18 to 95 years, made up the participants. Some clones are missing from TCRdb's copy, which holds only in-frame ones; the method was immunoSEQ multiplex PCR. The repertoire holds over 350,000 clones, with 88% as singletons. The CDR3 extends over 12 amino acids. The germline V gene has CDR1 MDHEN and CDR2 SYDVKM. Deletions cut 3 bases from V and 5 bases from J, with 5 bases between. Input material: PBMCs or T cells enriched from blood (not recorded which). This TCR came from a woman younger than 30 who had recovered from COVID-19. The rearrangement links TRBV28 to TRBJ1-3; no firm D call. In DNA, the CDR3 is TGTGCCAGCAGTTTGTATCGAAACACCATATATTTT. This translates into CASSLYRNTIYF. Filled out from reference TRBV28 and TRBJ1-3, the complete variable domain reads DVKVTQSSRYLVKRTGEKVFLECVQDMDHENMFWYRQDPGLGLRLIYFSYDVKMKEKGDIPEGYSVSREKKERFSLILESASTNQTSMYLCASSLYRNTIYFGEGSWLTVV.